What follows are 20 T cell receptor beta chains derived from one specimen sequenced in a study of cytomegalovirus exposure and HLA in healthy donors. The PCR contained 60 Vbeta and 13 Jbeta primers. The assay was immunoSEQ multiplex PCR, and TCRdb's table has in-frame clones only and misses some. The table has more than 100,000 clones, roughly 9.6% seen once. The material sequenced was PBMCs. These receptors all stem from a woman aged 40 to 50 in good health and CMV-seropositive.

This clone was picked up a small number of times. The genes are TRBV2 and TRBJ1-1; no clear D gene. CDR1 and CDR2 from the germline V gene are SNHLY and FYNNEI. Trimming stripped 6 bases from V and 4 bases from J, with 18 bases between. The CDR3 consists of 15 residues. The CDR3 DNA is TGTGCCAGCAGCGGCGGATTAGAACGGGGCACTGAAGCTTTCTTT. This codes for CASSGGLERGTEAFF.

The chain recombines TRBV6-1 with TRBJ1-5; 10 nucleotides agree with TRBD1. Germline V CDR1 and CDR2: MNHNS, SASEGT. The CDR3 contains 16 residues. Trimming removed 2 bases from V and 9 bases from J; junction bases left unmatched: 10. The CDR3 region has the DNA TGTGCCAGCAGTGAATTCGGGACAGGGGCGGTTTCGCCCCAGCATTTT. Amino acid sequence: CASSEFGTGAVSPQHF.

The CDR3 loop reads CASSLGSYNEQFF. In DNA form, the CDR3 reads TGTGCCAGCAGCTTAGGCAGCTACAATGAGCAGTTCTTC. This chain connects TRBV11-2 to TRBJ2-1, with no clear D. There are 13 residues in the CDR3. The germline gives CDR1 SGHAT, CDR2 FQNNGV. V was cut by 1 base and J by 3 bases, with 4 bases left in between.

This chain connects TRBV27 to TRBJ2-2, with 8 nucleotides matching TRBD1. Germline V gives CDR1 MNHEY, CDR2 SMNVEV (reference sequence). The CDR3 has 14 residues. V lost 6 bases and J lost 6; bases outside the gene matches: 6. The CDR3 is CASRQDREAGELFF. The CDR3 DNA reads TGTGCCAGCAGGCAGGACAGGGAGGCCGGGGAGCTGTTTTTT.

This clone was seen a handful of times. The gene calls are TRBV9 and TRBJ2-5, with 10 bases aligning to TRBD2. The germline V gene encodes CDR1 SGDLS and CDR2 YYNGEE. V gave up 7 bases and J gave up 5 bases; unmatched junction bases: 11. The CDR3 covers 15 residues. CDR3 nucleotides: TGTGCCAGCGGAACTAGCGGGACCCCATGGGAGACCCAGTACTTC. Its protein is CASGTSGTPWETQYF.

The table lists this clone with a few counts. This chain connects TRBV7-8 to TRBJ1-2; D is undetermined. Trimming shortened V by 1 base and J by 0 bases, and 12 bases separated the two germline ends. Germline values: CDR1 SGHVS, CDR2 FQNEAQ. The CDR3 has 16 residues. CDR3 nucleotides: TGTGCCAGCAGCTTAGAAACAGCAGTCGCTAACTATGGCTACACCTTC. This encodes CASSLETAVANYGYTF.

This clone has just a few counts. This chain uses TRBV5-1 with TRBJ2-7; 12 bases align to TRBD1. Unmatched junction bases numbered 7, after V lost 4 bases and J lost 5 bases. The length of the CDR3 is 15 residues. Germline V lookup: CDR1 SGHRS, CDR2 YFSETQ. CDR3 DNA: TGCGCCAGCAGCCAAGGGACAGGGGGCCTCGACGAGCAGTACTTC. This sequence encodes CASSQGTGGLDEQYF.

This clone was detected only a few times. The chain is built from TRBV5-1 and TRBJ1-1; D is ambiguous. The CDR3 length is 13 residues. The V end lost 1 base, the J end lost 4 bases, and 8 bases lay between the germline ends. CDR1 is SGHRS, CDR2 YFSETQ, per germline. The CDR3 here is CASSLNPSTEAFF. The CDR3 region has the DNA TGCGCCAGCAGCTTGAATCCGAGCACTGAAGCTTTCTTT.

This clone came up a few times. This sequence joins TRBV14 and TRBJ1-3, with D uncertain. The CDR3 is 16 residues long. The germline gives CDR1 SGHDN, CDR2 FVKESK. V was cut by 3 bases and J by 0 bases, with 12 bases left in between. Here the CDR3 reads CASSHHTVSSGNTIYF. In DNA, the CDR3 is TGTGCCAGCAGCCACCACACAGTCAGCTCTGGAAACACCATATATTTT.

The CDR3 protein is CASSVQGGLAEAFF. The CDR3 nucleotides read TGTGCCAGCAGCGTACAGGGGGGTCTAGCTGAAGCTTTCTTT. The chain uses TRBV9 and TRBJ1-1; 7 bases line up with TRBD1. Germline trimming cut 1 base from V and 6 bases from J; bases unmatched to any gene: 6. Germline CDR1 and CDR2: SGDLS and YYNGEE. This CDR3 is 14 amino acids long.

This chain connects TRBV27 to TRBJ1-1; 8 positions agree with TRBD1. Trimming at V came to 6 bases and at J to 0 bases, leaving 12 bases not matched to a gene. The CDR3 is made up of 17 amino acids. CDR1 and CDR2 from the germline V gene are MNHEY and SMNVEV (reference sequence). CDR3 DNA sequence: TGTGCCAGCAGCTCAGGGGGCGCGGTAGGTGTGAACACTGAAGCTTTCTTT. Protein product: CASSSGGAVGVNTEAFF.

This clone occurred a few times. V gene TRBV6-5 combines with J gene TRBJ2-2; 7 bases map to TRBD1. Germline lookup yields CDR1 MNHEY and CDR2 SVGAGI. The CDR3 has 14 residues. Trimming removed 7 bases from V and 1 base from J; junction bases left unmatched: 3. In DNA form, the CDR3 reads TGTGCCAGCACCGGGACAGAGAACACCGGGGAGCTGTTTTTT. Protein product: CASTGTENTGELFF.

The V gene is TRBV7-6, the J gene TRBJ1-5; perhaps TRBD1 as D (5 bases). The CDR3 is made up of 14 amino acids. Germline V gene lookup returns CDR1 SGHVS and CDR2 FNYEAQ. Trimming removed 0 bases from V and 4 bases from J, with 7 bases in between. The CDR3, as DNA: TGTGCCAGCAGCTTAGCGGGGGGGAATCAGCCCCAGCATTTT. This sequence encodes CASSLAGGNQPQHF.

This clone was found a few times. The chain links TRBV4-1 to TRBJ2-1, with 13 positions matching TRBD2. Germline loops: CDR1 MGHRA, CDR2 YSYEKL. The CDR3 is made up of 18 amino acids. V lost 3 bases, J lost 1 base, and 6 bases stayed unmatched. CDR3 region: CASSHGLAGAQSYNEQFF. The CDR3 DNA follows: TGCGCCAGCAGCCACGGACTAGCGGGGGCTCAATCCTACAATGAGCAGTTCTTC.

In its sample, this clone was seen a few times. The rearrangement uses TRBV7-9 and TRBJ2-2; possible D gene TRBD2, 6 bases. CDR1 SEHNR and CDR2 FQNEAQ come from the germline V gene (reference sequence). CDR3 length equals 15 residues. Between the trimmed V and J ends, which lost 5 bases and 6 bases, there was a span of 16 bases. CDR3 DNA sequence: TGTGCCAGCAGCGGGACTGGGGCCCGGTCCGGGGAGCTGTTTTTT. Protein product: CASSGTGARSGELFF. Looking up the rest from reference TRBV7-9 and TRBJ2-2 gives the full variable domain: DTGVSQNPRHKITKRGQNVTFRCDPISEHNRLYWYRQTLGQGPEFLTYFQNEAQLEKSRLLSDRFSAERPKGSFSTLEIQRTEQGDSAMYLCASSGTGARSGELFFGEGSRLTVL.

This clone was counted a few times. The rearrangement uses TRBV2 and TRBJ2-1; 7 bases are shared with TRBD2. Looked up from germline, CDR1 is SNHLY and CDR2 is FYNNEI. This CDR3 is 13 amino acids long. The junction had 6 bases not matched to a gene; V was cut back by 6 bases and J by 7 bases. CDR3: CASRRRGDNEQFF. The CDR3, as DNA: TGTGCCAGCAGGCGACGGGGGGATAATGAGCAGTTCTTC.

The chain has TRBV6-4 and TRBJ1-6, with 8 bases matching TRBD1. The germline V gene has CDR1 MRHNA and CDR2 SNTAGT. The CDR3 totals 16 residues. The V and J ends lost 3 bases and 4 bases, in that order; junction bases with no gene match: 5. The CDR3 nucleotides read TGTGCCAGCAGTGAAACCGGGACAGGTTATAATTCACCCCTCCACTTT. Translation: CASSETGTGYNSPLHF.

V usage is TRBV29-1 and J usage is TRBJ1-1; no reliable D call. The ends were cut back, 7 bases at V and 4 bases at J, with 10 bases in the middle. This CDR3 is built from 11 residues. The germline CDR1 and CDR2 sequences are SQVTM and ANQGSEA. The CDR3 DNA sequence: TGCAGCGCCGGGAGTGGCACTGAAGCTTTCTTT. It translates to CSAGSGTEAFF.

This clone was found a few times. The chain uses TRBV29-1 and TRBJ2-3; tentative D call: TRBD2 (6 bases). The CDR3 spans 15 residues. Germline loops: CDR1 SQVTM, CDR2 ANQGSEA. The germline V and J ends were trimmed by 4 bases and 4 bases, with 18 bases remaining between them. The CDR3 protein is CSVVGAGTGADTQYF. DNA of the CDR3: TGCAGCGTTGTTGGCGCCGGGACTGGGGCAGATACGCAGTATTTT.

The CDR3 loop is CASSPGTYYGYTF. The CDR3 DNA is TGCGCCAGCAGCCCCGGGACATACTATGGCTACACCTTC. The chain carries TRBV4-1 and TRBJ1-2, with D tentatively TRBD1 (6 bases). Looked up from germline, CDR1 is MGHRA and CDR2 is YSYEKL. This CDR3 has 13 amino acids. Trimming took 4 bases from V and 3 from J, leaving 9 bases between them.